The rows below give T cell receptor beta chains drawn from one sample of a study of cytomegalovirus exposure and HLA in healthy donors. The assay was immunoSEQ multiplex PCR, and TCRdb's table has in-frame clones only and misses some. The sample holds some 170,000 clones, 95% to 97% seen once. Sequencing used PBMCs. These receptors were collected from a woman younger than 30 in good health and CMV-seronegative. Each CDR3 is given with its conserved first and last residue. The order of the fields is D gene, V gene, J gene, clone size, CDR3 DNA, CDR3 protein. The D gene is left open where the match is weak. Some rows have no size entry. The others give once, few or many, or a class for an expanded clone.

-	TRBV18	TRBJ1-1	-	TGTGCCAGCTCAGTACAGGGAGGGATGAACACTGAAGCTTTCTTT	CASSVQGGMNTEAFF
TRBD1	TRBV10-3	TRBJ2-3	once	TGTGCCATCAGTGAGTCGGCAGGGGGCAACACAGATACGCAGTATTTT	CAISESAGGNTDTQYF
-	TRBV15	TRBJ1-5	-	TGTGCCACCAGCAGAGATCTCATAATGGACAGTCAGGGCAATCAGCCCCAGCATTTT	CATSRDLIMDSQGNQPQHF
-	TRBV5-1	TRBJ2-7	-	TGCGCCAGCAGTCTAAAAGGGGCAGGCTCCTACGAGCAGTACTTC	CASSLKGAGSYEQYF
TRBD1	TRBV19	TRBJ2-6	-	TGTGCCACAAGGGACAGCTCTTACTCTGGGGCCAACGTCCTGACTTTC	CATRDSSYSGANVLTF
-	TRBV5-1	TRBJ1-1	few	TGCGCCAGCAGCAATGGGCCGAACACTGAAGCTTTCTTT	CASSNGPNTEAFF
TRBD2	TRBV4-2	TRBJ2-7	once	TGTGCCAGCAGCCCGCGACTAGCGGTCTACGAGCAGTACTTC	CASSPRLAVYEQYF
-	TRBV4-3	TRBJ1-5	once	TGCGCCAGCAGCCAAGATTGGGCCTACCTCAATCAGCCCCAGCATTTT	CASSQDWAYLNQPQHF
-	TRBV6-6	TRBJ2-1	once	TGTGCCAGCGGAGTTATGTCTGTATCTCTGGAGCAGTTCTTC	CASGVMSVSLEQFF
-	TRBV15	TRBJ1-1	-	TGTGCCACCGGGCTAAGACAGGACACTGAAGCTTTCTTT	CATGLRQDTEAFF
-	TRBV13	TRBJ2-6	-	TGTGCCAGCAGCTTAGGTCTCTCTGGGGGCACTACACTCTCTGGGGCCAACGTCCTGACTTTC	CASSLGLSGGTTLSGANVLTF
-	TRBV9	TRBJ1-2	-	TGTGCCAGCAGCGTAGAGGGGACAAGGAGTATCTATGGCTACACCTTC	CASSVEGTRSIYGYTF
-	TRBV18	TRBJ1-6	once	TGTGCCAGCTCACCACGGGTGGTACAGGATTCACCCCTCCACTTT	CASSPRVVQDSPLHF
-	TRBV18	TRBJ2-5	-	TGTGCCAGCTCACCACCGACCCGGGGGTCAAAAGAGACCCAGTACTTC	CASSPPTRGSKETQYF
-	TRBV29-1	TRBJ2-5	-	TGCAGCGTTGAAGATCTGGCCGCCGGGGGAGAGACCCAGTACTTC	CSVEDLAAGGETQYF
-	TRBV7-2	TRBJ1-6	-	TGTGCCAGCAGCACAGGGTGGAATTCACCCCTCCACTTT	CASSTGWNSPLHF
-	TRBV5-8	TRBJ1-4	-	TGTGCCAGCAGCTTTGCCCCCGCGGGAAAACTGTTTTTT	CASSFAPAGKLFF
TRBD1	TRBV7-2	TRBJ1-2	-	TGTGCCAGCAGGCCGGGACAGGGGATCCATGGCTACACCTTC	CASRPGQGIHGYTF
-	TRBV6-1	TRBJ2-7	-	TGTGCCAGCAGTGACATCAGGCCCAGCTCCTACGAGCAGTACTTC	CASSDIRPSSYEQYF
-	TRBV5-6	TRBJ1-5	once	TGTGCCAGCAGCCTAGGCGGGGGCGCCAATCAGCCCCAGCATTTT	CASSLGGGANQPQHF
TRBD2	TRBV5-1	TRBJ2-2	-	TGCGCCAGCAGCTTCCCAAGTAGCGGGGGGGAGAACACCGGGGAGCTGTTTTTT	CASSFPSSGGENTGELFF
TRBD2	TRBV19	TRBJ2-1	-	TGTGCCAGTAGTAAGAGCAGCGGGGGTGTGTACAATGAGCAGTTCTTC	CASSKSSGGVYNEQFF
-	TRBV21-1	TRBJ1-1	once	TGTGCCAGCAATTCCGCGGGTAACACTGAAGCTTTCTTT	CASNSAGNTEAFF
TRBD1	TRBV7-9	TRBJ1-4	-	TGTGCCAGCAGCTTAGCAGGGGGCGAAGAAAAACTGTTTTTT	CASSLAGGEEKLFF
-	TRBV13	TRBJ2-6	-	TGTGCCAGCAGCTTACTACAGGGTTCTGGGGCCAACGTCCTGACTTTC	CASSLLQGSGANVLTF
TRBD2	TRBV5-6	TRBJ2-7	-	TGTGCCAGCAGCTCTGTCAGCGGGGGGAGCTCCTACGAGCAGTACTTC	CASSSVSGGSSYEQYF
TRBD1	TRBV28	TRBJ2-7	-	TGTGCCAGCAGTCCAAGACAGGGTATTTCCCACGAGCAGTACTTC	CASSPRQGISHEQYF
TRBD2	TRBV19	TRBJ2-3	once	TGTGCCAGTAGTAGGTCTAGCGGGGGCGCAGATACGCAGTATTTT	CASSRSSGGADTQYF
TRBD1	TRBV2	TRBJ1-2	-	TGTGCCAGCAGTGAAGCACTGCAGGGGGCGCGCGGCTACACCTTC	CASSEALQGARGYTF
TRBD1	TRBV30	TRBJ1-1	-	TGTGCCTGGAGTTCGGGACAGGGCTCGACTGAAGCTTTCTTT	CAWSSGQGSTEAFF
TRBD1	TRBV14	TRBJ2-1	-	TGTGCCAGCGGCCGGGACAGGGGGCCGTATGAGCAGTTCTTC	CASGRDRGPYEQFF
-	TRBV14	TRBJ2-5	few	TGTGCCAGCAGCCAAGGACTATCAGAGACCCAGTACTTC	CASSQGLSETQYF
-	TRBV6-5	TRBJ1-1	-	TGTGCCAGCAGTTCCCCGACAGGCTCTTGGAACACTGAAGCTTTCTTT	CASSSPTGSWNTEAFF
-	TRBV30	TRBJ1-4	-	TGTGCCTGGAGTCTAGGAGGGAATGAAAAACTGTTTTTT	CAWSLGGNEKLFF
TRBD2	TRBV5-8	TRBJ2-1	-	TGTGCCAGCAGCTTGGCCCCATTTGAGCGGGGGGGGGCGGCGTTCTTC	CASSLAPFERGGAAFF
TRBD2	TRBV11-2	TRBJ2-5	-	TGTGCCAGCAGCTTAACTAGCGGGGGGGGAGGGACCCAGTACTTC	CASSLTSGGGGTQYF
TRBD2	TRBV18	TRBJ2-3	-	TGTGCCAGCTCACCGGCGACTAGCGAGGCTACAGATACGCAGTATTTT	CASSPATSEATDTQYF
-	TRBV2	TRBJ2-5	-	TGTGCCAGCGGCAGGGGAACCTTAGAGACCCAGTACTTC	CASGRGTLETQYF
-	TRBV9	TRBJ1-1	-	TGTGCCAGCAGCTCCCAAGGGGGGGGGACCCTCTTT	CASSSQGGGTLF
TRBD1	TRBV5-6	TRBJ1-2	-	TGTGCCAGCAGCTTCCCATGGACAGGGCTTGGCTACACCTTC	CASSFPWTGLGYTF
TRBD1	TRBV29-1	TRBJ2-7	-	TGCAGCGTTGTGAGGGGACAGACCTACGAGCAGTACTTC	CSVVRGQTYEQYF
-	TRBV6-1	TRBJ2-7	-	TGTGCCAGCAGTGTATGGGGCGGCGAGCAGTACTTC	CASSVWGGEQYF
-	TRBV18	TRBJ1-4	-	TGTGCCAGCTCACCTCCGTTCGATTTCGCGGGGGATGAAAAACTGTTTTTT	CASSPPFDFAGDEKLFF
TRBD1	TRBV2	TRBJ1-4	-	TGTGCCAGCACCGCGACAGGGACAATGGAAAAACTGTTTTTT	CASTATGTMEKLFF
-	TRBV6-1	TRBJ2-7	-	TGTGCCAGCACCAATACAGGGACCTCCTACGAGCAGTACTTC	CASTNTGTSYEQYF